Presented here are 27 T cell receptor beta chains from one specimen sequenced in a study of molecular identifiers for immune sequencing clone quantification. TCRdb passed the PCR reads through MiXCR, listing each CDR3 protein once. The table lists over 550,000 distinct CDR3 sequences, around 25% of them singletons, with 0.78% in the top ten. Material: naive CD8+ T cells from blood, with Jurkat cell RNA spiked in. The subset denotes: FACS-sorted CD8+CD4-CCR7+CD45RA+ naive T cells. These receptors were taken from a human donor in good health. Some libraries in this study had Jurkat cell RNA spiked in.

Points on this clonotype: An end of the junction differs from the germline gene, which may be a read error. The chain joins TRBV11-3 to TRBJ2-1; 8 nucleotides align to TRBD1. CDR1 is SGHNT, CDR2 YENEEA, per germline. The CDR3 is 11 amino acids. Here the CDR3 DNA reads TGTGCCAGCAGCGGCACAGGGGGTCAGCACTTC. Its protein is CASSGTGGQHF.

With respect to this clonotype: Possible read error: a much larger clone is one base away. This rearrangement joins TRBV25-1 to TRBJ2-2, with a possible D match to TRBD1 (5 bases). The CDR3 sequence is 14 residues long. Germline CDR1 is MGHDK and CDR2 is SYGVNS. This CDR3 reads CAGSDLETVGELFF. Written as DNA, the CDR3 is TGTGCCGGCAGTGATTTGGAGACAGTCGGGGAGCTGTTTTTT.

In this sample, this clonotype turned up many times. The V and J genes are TRBV5-1 and TRBJ1-1, with D maybe TRBD1 (6 bases). V was cut by 3 bases and J by 4 bases, with 13 bases left in between. The CDR3 extends over 14 amino acids. The germline gives CDR1 SGHRS, CDR2 YFSETQ. This CDR3 reads CASSSQGGGTEAFF. Here the CDR3 DNA reads TGCGCCAGCAGCTCACAGGGAGGAGGCACTGAAGCTTTCTTT.

With regard to this clonotype: The conserved closing phenylalanine or tryptophan is absent in this CDR3, likely reflecting a read error. The rearrangement joins TRBV28 to TRBJ1-4, with a possible D match to TRBD1 (5 bases). The CDR3 has 12 amino acids. V was shortened by 6 bases and J by 6 bases, with 8 bases between the two germline ends. Per the germline V gene, CDR1 is MDHEN and CDR2 is SYDVKM. The CDR3 DNA reads as TGTGCCAGCAGCGGCAGGGATGAAAAACTGTTTTTA. This translates into CASSGRDEKLFL.

CDR3 amino acids: CSVVLHAYYEQYF. CDR3 DNA sequence: TGCAGCGTCGTCTTGCACGCTTACTACGAGCAGTACTTC. The rearrangement uses TRBV29-1 and TRBJ2-7; D unresolved. V was shortened by 6 bases and J by 3 bases, with 15 bases between the two germline ends. This CDR3 has 13 residues. CDR1 SQVTM and CDR2 ANQGSEA come from the germline V gene.

This clonotype was detected many times. CDR3 sequence reads: CASSSRGDYGYTF. The CDR3 nucleotides are TGTGCCAGCAGCAGCCGGGGCGACTATGGCTACACCTTC. The chain links TRBV5-6 to TRBJ1-2; weak D call: TRBD1 (5 bases). Trimming cost V 4 bases and J 3 bases, with 10 bases left between them. The CDR3 totals 13 residues. Germline assignment: CDR1 SGHDT and CDR2 YYEEEE.

This clonotype was counted ten times or more. J is TRBJ2-3 and V is TRBV9; 8 bases align to TRBD1. V lost 5 bases and J lost 0; bases outside the gene matches: 8. The CDR3 totals 16 residues. Germline values: CDR1 SGDLS, CDR2 YYNGEE. The CDR3 reads CASRPPTGVSTDTQYF. The CDR3, as DNA: TGTGCCAGCAGACCCCCGACAGGGGTCAGCACAGATACGCAGTATTTT.

The sample holds a few counts of this clonotype. The rearrangement uses TRBV7-2 and TRBJ2-1; D gene unclear. There are 16 residues in the CDR3. Trimming shortened V by 5 bases and J by 5 bases, and 19 bases separated the two germline ends. Looked up from germline, CDR1 is SGHTA and CDR2 is FQGNSA. CDR3 loop: CASSQKAWAIDNEQFF. CDR3 nucleotides: TGTGCCAGCAGCCAAAAGGCTTGGGCGATCGACAATGAGCAGTTCTTC.

This clonotype was counted once. It may be a read error: a sequence one base away is much more abundant. The chain combines TRBV7-9 with TRBJ2-7, with 8 nucleotides matching TRBD1. Trimming removed 5 bases from V and 3 bases from J; junction bases left unmatched: 15. Germline CDR1 SEHNR, CDR2 FQNEAQ (reference sequence). The CDR3 contains 17 residues. Here the CDR3 DNA reads TGTGCCAGCAGCATCTTGGACAACTGGACAGGGTACTACGAGCAGTACTTC. Its translation: CASSILDNWTGYYEQYF.

For this clonotype: The junction and the germline gene differ at one end; a read error may be behind it. The chain carries TRBV10-3 and TRBJ1-4; D gene ambiguous. The CDR3 is 14 residues long. Germline values: CDR1 ENHRY, CDR2 SYGVKD. Written as DNA, the CDR3 is TGTGCCATCAGTGAGTCGGAAAGGAATGAAAAACTGCTTTTT. Translating it yields CAISESERNEKLLF.

This clonotype was recorded at least ten times. This chain uses TRBV7-9 with TRBJ1-4, with TRBD1 matching over 8 bases. Germline V lookup: CDR1 SEHNR, CDR2 FQNEAQ (reference sequence). V lost 5 bases and J lost 4; bases outside the gene matches: 6. This CDR3 spans 15 amino acids. The CDR3 reads CASSPEGQDNEKLFF. In DNA form, the CDR3 reads TGTGCCAGCAGCCCCGAGGGACAGGATAATGAAAAACTGTTTTTT.

Comment on this clonotype: A read error may be the cause here, since a much bigger clone is one base away. Since the CDR3 does not end with the conserved phenylalanine or tryptophan, this likely comes from a read error. J is TRBJ1-2 and V is TRBV29-1, with a weak D call TRBD1 (5 bases). The CDR3 has 13 amino acids. V was trimmed by 4 bases and J by 0 bases, leaving 9 bases between them. Germline-derived CDR1 and CDR2 are SQVTM and ANQGSEA. The CDR3 spells CSVAGLTNYGYTL. In DNA form, the CDR3 reads TGCAGCGTTGCAGGGTTGACTAACTATGGCTACACCCTC.

In the case of this clonotype: A much bigger clone sits one base away, suggesting this may be a read error. The rearrangement joins TRBV5-6 to TRBJ2-3; TRBD2 aligns across 10 bases. This CDR3 contains 16 residues. Germline CDR1 is SGHDT and CDR2 is YYEEEE. CDR3 loop: CASGLAASGGTDTQYF. CDR3 DNA sequence: TGTGCCAGCGGCTTGGCCGCTAGCGGGGGTACAGATACGCAGTATTTT.

This clonotype appeared many times. The chain is built from TRBV4-3 and TRBJ1-2; the D gene is possibly TRBD1 (5 bases). Trimming pared 0 bases from V and 2 bases from J, leaving 13 bases between. This CDR3 is 16 amino acids long. Germline lookup yields CDR1 LGHNA and CDR2 YSLEER. CDR3 protein: CASSQDLGAGNYGYTF. CDR3 DNA: TGCGCCAGCAGCCAAGATTTAGGTGCAGGGAACTATGGCTACACCTTC.

The chain couples TRBV20-1 to TRBJ2-7, with TRBD2 matching 7 bases. The junction had 7 bases not matched to a gene; V was cut back by 0 bases and J by 2 bases. Germline loops: CDR1 DFQATT, CDR2 SNEGSKA (reference sequence). CDR3 size: 15 residues. CDR3 DNA sequence: TGCAGTGCTAGAGACCTAGCGGAGATGACCTACGAGCAGTACTTC. Encoded protein: CSARDLAEMTYEQYF.

The chain combines TRBV27 with TRBJ1-4; D is unclear. This CDR3 region has 14 residues. The V gene's germline CDR1 is MNHEY and CDR2 SMNVEV (reference sequence). Trimming cost V 2 bases and J 8 bases, with 12 bases left between them. The CDR3 DNA reads as TGTGCCAGCAGTTTAAACGGGGTTAACGAAAAACTGTTTTTT. It yields the protein CASSLNGVNEKLFF.

This clonotype came up a few times. This chain uses TRBV6-1 with TRBJ1-5, with D possibly matching TRBD1 (5 bases). V lost 1 base and J 7 bases, leaving 14 bases between the germline ends. The CDR3 covers 15 residues. Germline V gives CDR1 MNHNS, CDR2 SASEGT. This CDR3 is CASSEVGALSQPQHF. CDR3 nucleotides: TGTGCCAGCAGTGAAGTAGGGGCGCTCAGCCAGCCCCAGCATTTT.

This clonotype turned up a few times. The chain carries TRBV10-2 and TRBJ2-1; TRBD1 might be the D (5 bases). V was cut by 3 bases and J by 7 bases, with 13 bases left in between. Germline-derived CDR1 and CDR2 are WSHSY and SAAADI. The length of the CDR3 is 14 residues. CDR3 region: CASSDFTGRNEQFF. CDR3 nucleotide sequence: TGCGCCAGCAGTGATTTTACAGGTCGTAATGAGCAGTTCTTC.

In this sample, this clonotype turned up many times. The chain combines TRBV4-3 with TRBJ2-5, with TRBD1 identical over 8 bases. There are 14 residues in the CDR3. CDR1 LGHNA and CDR2 YSLEER come from the germline V gene. V lost 3 bases, J lost 2 bases, and 2 bases stayed unmatched. The CDR3 DNA follows: TGCGCCAGCAGCCACGGACAGGGACAAGAGACCCAGTACTTC. Amino acids: CASSHGQGQETQYF.

This clonotype was observed many times. V gene TRBV27 combines with J gene TRBJ2-4, with D perhaps matching TRBD2 (5 bases). Per germline, CDR1 MNHEY and CDR2 SMNVEV (reference sequence). The ends were cut back, 9 bases at V and 8 bases at J, with 17 bases in the middle. The CDR3 extends over 13 amino acids. In nucleotides, the CDR3 is TGTGCCAGTAAGGACGGGGTTGGCGACATTCAGTACTTC. Translating gives CASKDGVGDIQYF.

This clonotype was seen ten or more times. This chain uses TRBV12-3 or TRBV12-4 with TRBJ2-3, with D possibly matching TRBD2 (6 bases). The V gene lost 5 bases and the J gene lost 4 bases, with 13 bases spanning the gap. The CDR3 totals 14 residues. The CDR3 reads CASSPVADADTQYF. The CDR3 nucleotides read TGTGCCAGCAGTCCGGTAGCGGACGCAGATACGCAGTATTTT.

This clonotype was seen just once. A read error may explain this, as a much larger clone is one base away. The chain has TRBV4-1 and TRBJ1-5, with 7 nucleotides matching TRBD1. The germline V gene encodes CDR1 MGHRA and CDR2 YSYEKL. This CDR3 has 14 amino acids. This CDR3 is CASSQRQGVQPQPF. CDR3 bases: TGCGCCAGCAGCCAAAGGCAGGGGGTCCAGCCCCAGCCTTTT.

This clonotype was counted only a few times. The chain employs TRBV4-2 and TRBJ2-3; D is uncertain. The length of the CDR3 is 12 residues. The V end lost 0 bases, the J end lost 8 bases, and 6 bases lay between the germline ends. Germline assignment: CDR1 LGHNA and CDR2 YNFKEQ. The CDR3 coding sequence is TGTGCCAGCAGCCAAGATATCGGTACGCAGTATTTT. It codes for CASSQDIGTQYF.

V gene TRBV18 combines with J gene TRBJ2-7; no reliable D call. The CDR3 totals 15 residues. The germline gives CDR1 KGHSH, CDR2 LQKENI. V was pared by 6 bases and J by 3 bases, with 18 bases between. The CDR3 protein is CASSPEAGRSYEQYF. In nucleotides, the CDR3 is TGTGCCAGCTCCCCCGAGGCCGGTAGGAGCTACGAGCAGTACTTC. The full variable domain, rest sourced from reference TRBV18 and TRBJ2-7, is NAGVMQNPRHLVRRRGQEARLRCSPMKGHSHVYWYRQLPEEGLKFMVYLQKENIIDESGMPKERFSAEFPKEGPSILRIQQVVRGDSAAYFCASSPEAGRSYEQYFGPGTRLTVT.

There are many counts of this clonotype. V and J are TRBV7-6 and TRBJ1-6; D may be TRBD1 (5 bases). CDR1 is SGHVS, CDR2 FNYEAQ, per germline. The CDR3 spans 14 residues. Trimming removed 5 bases at V and 7 bases at J, with 12 bases between. The CDR3 loop reads CASSPTVENSPLHF. In nucleotides, the CDR3 is TGTGCCAGCAGCCCGACAGTAGAAAATTCACCCCTCCACTTT.

Of note for this clonotype: Given a much more abundant clone one base away, this may be a read error. The V gene is TRBV7-9, the J gene TRBJ2-2, with D unresolved. Per the germline V gene, CDR1 is SEHNR and CDR2 is FQNEAQ (reference sequence). The CDR3 extends over 14 amino acids. The V gene lost 5 bases and the J gene lost 4 bases, with 11 bases spanning the gap. The CDR3 bases are TGTGCCAGCAGCCATCCTCTGAGCACCGGGGAGCTGTTTTTT. Protein sequence: CASSHPLSTGELFF.

This clonotype was picked up a small number of times. This chain uses TRBV4-3 with TRBJ2-5; TRBD1 might be the D (6 bases). Trimming removed 0 bases at V and 4 bases at J, with 15 bases between. The V gene's germline CDR1 is LGHNA and CDR2 YSLEER. The CDR3 loop spans 16 amino acids. The CDR3 DNA follows: TGCGCCAGCAGCCAAGACAGGGGATTCGGGCGAGAGACCCAGTACTTC. It codes for CASSQDRGFGRETQYF.